One and the same sample provided the 16 T cell receptor beta chains below, sequenced in a study of cytomegalovirus exposure and HLA in healthy donors (dated by TCRdb to the late 2010s). The method was the immunoSEQ multiplex PCR assay. The multiplex PCR relied on a mix of 60 forward primers for TCR Vbeta segments and 13 reverse primers for TCR Jbeta segments. The immuneACCESS repertoire file appears here via TCRdb, limited to in-frame rearrangements. These files lack a portion of the clones; in checked studies, under half of the deficit traces to unresolved V genes, and the cause of the others is not known. The sample records more than 130,000 clones, 73% of which are singletons. The ten most abundant clones make up over 13% of the sample. Input material: PBMCs. These receptors all come from a human donor in good health.

The rearrangement joins TRBV15 to TRBJ1-5; tentatively, D is TRBD1 (6 bases). The germline gives CDR1 LNHNV, CDR2 YYDKDF (reference sequence). The CDR3 sequence is 13 residues long. Trimming took off 6 bases at V and 5 bases at J, with 11 bases between the two ends. The CDR3 sequence is CATSPDRHQPQHF. CDR3 nucleotide sequence: TGTGCCACCAGTCCGGACAGACATCAGCCCCAGCATTTT. The full variable domain, its missing parts supplied by reference TRBV15 and TRBJ1-5, is DAMVIQNPRYQVTQFGKPVTLSCSQTLNHNVMYWYQQKSSQAPKLLFHYYDKDFNNEADTPDNFQSRRPNTSFCFLDIRSPGLGDTAMYLCATSPDRHQPQHFGDGTRLSIL.

The gene calls are TRBV19 and TRBJ2-5; TRBD1 matches at 9 bases. Trimming at V came to 4 bases and at J to 4 bases, leaving 10 bases not matched to a gene. The CDR3 is 16 residues long. The germline V gene has CDR1 LNHDA and CDR2 SQIVND (reference sequence). The CDR3 here is CASSRDREAPVETQYF. CDR3 DNA: TGTGCCAGTAGTAGGGACAGGGAGGCGCCGGTAGAGACCCAGTACTTC.

The chain uses TRBV30 and TRBJ1-1; D ambiguous. In germline, CDR1 is GTSNPN, CDR2 SVGIG (reference sequence). CDR3 size: 11 residues. Trimming took 3 bases from V and 11 from J, leaving 13 bases between them. CDR3 sequence: CAWSLQLGAFF. For the CDR3, the DNA is TGTGCCTGGAGCTTACAACTAGGGGCTTTCTTT.

The chain recombines TRBV7-9 with TRBJ2-1; D gene ambiguous. Trimming cost V 1 base and J 3 bases, with 4 bases left between them. The CDR3 has 13 amino acids. Germline V CDR1 and CDR2: SEHNR, FQNEAQ (reference sequence). Here the CDR3 DNA reads TGTGCCAGCAGCTTAGGTCTCTACAATGAGCAGTTCTTC. Its translation is CASSLGLYNEQFF.

The genes are TRBV21-1 and TRBJ2-7; the listed D gene, TRBD2, was not tested against the DNA. TRBV21-1 is termed a pseudogene. CDR3 length: 14 amino acids. This CDR3 is CASSKGRELYEQYF. CDR3 DNA sequence: TGTGCCAGCAGCAAAGGGCGGGAGCTCTACGAGCAGTACTTC.

The chain combines TRBV7-2 with TRBJ2-1; D gene unclear. CDR3 length: 13 amino acids. Germline-derived CDR1 and CDR2 are SGHTA and FQGNSA. Trimming took off 1 base at V and 8 bases at J, with 9 bases between the two ends. This CDR3 is CASSLETADEQFF. The CDR3 nucleotides are TGTGCCAGCAGCTTAGAGACGGCGGATGAGCAGTTCTTC.

This clone was observed a handful of times. The chain has TRBV5-4 and TRBJ1-2, with 7 bases that match TRBD1. This CDR3 is 15 amino acids long. V lost 3 bases to trimming and J lost 4 bases; unmatched junction nucleotides: 9. From germline, CDR1 is SGHNT and CDR2 YYREEE (reference sequence). The CDR3 sequence is CASSSGRTGVYGYTF. DNA for the CDR3: TGTGCCAGCAGCTCCGGACGGACAGGAGTCTATGGCTACACCTTC.

The CDR3 is CASSLKAGPSSYNSPLHF. DNA of the CDR3: TGTGCCAGCAGCCTTAAGGCGGGGCCCTCATCTTATAATTCACCCCTCCACTTT. The chain recombines TRBV2 with TRBJ1-6, with a weak D call TRBD1 (5 bases). The CDR3 spans 18 residues. The germline V gene has CDR1 SNHLY and CDR2 FYNNEI. The germline V and J ends were trimmed by 6 bases and 4 bases, with 22 bases remaining between them.

The chain joins TRBV6-5 to TRBJ2-3; 10 bases align to TRBD2. The V gene end was trimmed by 2 bases and the J gene end by 1 base; junction bases not matched to a gene: 0. This CDR3 has 15 residues. Germline V gene lookup returns CDR1 MNHEY and CDR2 SVGAGI. CDR3 loop: CASSYTSGGTDTQYF. CDR3 DNA sequence: TGTGCCAGCAGTTACACTAGCGGGGGCACAGATACGCAGTATTTT.

This clone was recorded a few times. V is TRBV7-8 and J is TRBJ2-3, with D uncertain. CDR1 is SGHVS, CDR2 FQNEAQ, per germline. CDR3 length: 16 amino acids. V lost 1 base to trimming and J lost 2 bases, with 13 bases between them. The DNA for the CDR3 is TGTGCCAGCAGCTTAGGTCCCAGGCTGGACACAGATACGCAGTATTTT. Translating it yields CASSLGPRLDTDTQYF.

The gene calls are TRBV28 and TRBJ1-2, with D tentatively TRBD1 (6 bases). The CDR3 sequence is 16 residues long. Germline CDR1 is MDHEN and CDR2 is SYDVKM. V lost 3 bases and J 5 bases, leaving 19 bases between the germline ends. The CDR3 nucleotides are TGTGCCAGCAGTTTGCCCGGGGGGGGGCTACGGTATGGCTACACCTTC. It specifies CASSLPGGGLRYGYTF.

The chain links TRBV6-4 to TRBJ2-2; TRBD1 matches at 8 bases. After removal of 0 bases from V and 7 bases from J, the junction contained 4 bases not matched to a gene. CDR3 length: 15 amino acids. CDR1 and CDR2 from the germline V gene are MRHNA and SNTAGT. CDR3 DNA sequence: TGTGCCAGCAGTGACTCGTCAGGGGGCGGCGGGGAGCTGTTTTTT. Translating gives CASSDSSGGGGELFF.

The chain links TRBV7-3 to TRBJ2-5; no definite D call. Germline assignment: CDR1 SGHTA and CDR2 FQGTGA. CDR3 size: 13 residues. The V and J ends lost 2 bases and 2 bases respectively, with 6 bases between them. CDR3 protein: CASSLRQQETQYF. The DNA of the CDR3 is TGTGCCAGCAGCTTACGCCAGCAAGAGACCCAGTACTTC.

V gene TRBV10-3 combines with J gene TRBJ2-3; 10 bases are shared with TRBD2. V lost 0 bases to trimming and J lost 3 bases; unmatched junction nucleotides: 6. CDR1 and CDR2 from the germline V gene are ENHRY and SYGVKD. The CDR3 consists of 17 residues. The CDR3 nucleotides are TGTGCCATCAGTGAGTCGTCTAGCGGGAGTGGGACAGATACGCAGTATTTT. Its protein product is CAISESSSGSGTDTQYF.

The gene calls are TRBV19 and TRBJ1-5, with D uncertain. Germline-derived CDR1 and CDR2 are LNHDA and SQIVND (reference sequence). V was pared by 0 bases and J by 0 bases, with 12 bases between. There are 17 residues in the CDR3. This CDR3 reads CASSIEPRSYSNQPQHF. The CDR3 coding sequence is TGTGCCAGTAGTATAGAGCCCAGGTCTTATAGCAATCAGCCCCAGCATTTT.

In the case of this clone: Mismatch with germline at one junction end may stem from a read error. V gene TRBV7-9 combines with J gene TRBJ2-7; 7 bases are a match to TRBD1. The CDR3 has 17 amino acids. The germline CDR1 and CDR2 sequences are SEHNR and FQNEAQ (reference sequence). CDR3 loop: CSSSPKPGQLDNYEQYF. As DNA, the CDR3 is TGTTCCAGCAGCCCCAAACCGGGACAGTTGGACAACTACGAGCAGTACTTC.